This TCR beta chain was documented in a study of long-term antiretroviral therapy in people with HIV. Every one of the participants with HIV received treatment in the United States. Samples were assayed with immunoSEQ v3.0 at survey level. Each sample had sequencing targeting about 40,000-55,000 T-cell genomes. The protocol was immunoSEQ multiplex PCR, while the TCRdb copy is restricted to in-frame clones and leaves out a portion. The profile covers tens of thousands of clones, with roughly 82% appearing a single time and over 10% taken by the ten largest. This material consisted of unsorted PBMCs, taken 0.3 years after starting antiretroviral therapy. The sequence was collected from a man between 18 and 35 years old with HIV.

CDR3 nucleotides: TGTGCCAGCAGCCCCACTCTCGGGGGGGCCCTCAATGAGCAGTTCTTC. It is translated as CASSPTLGGALNEQFF. The chain joins TRBV7-9 to TRBJ2-1; 8 bases line up with TRBD2. V trimming: 5 bases; J trimming: 6 bases; junction bases outside the gene matches: 12. Germline CDR1 reads SEHNR; CDR2 reads FQNEAQ (reference sequence). The CDR3 spans 16 residues.